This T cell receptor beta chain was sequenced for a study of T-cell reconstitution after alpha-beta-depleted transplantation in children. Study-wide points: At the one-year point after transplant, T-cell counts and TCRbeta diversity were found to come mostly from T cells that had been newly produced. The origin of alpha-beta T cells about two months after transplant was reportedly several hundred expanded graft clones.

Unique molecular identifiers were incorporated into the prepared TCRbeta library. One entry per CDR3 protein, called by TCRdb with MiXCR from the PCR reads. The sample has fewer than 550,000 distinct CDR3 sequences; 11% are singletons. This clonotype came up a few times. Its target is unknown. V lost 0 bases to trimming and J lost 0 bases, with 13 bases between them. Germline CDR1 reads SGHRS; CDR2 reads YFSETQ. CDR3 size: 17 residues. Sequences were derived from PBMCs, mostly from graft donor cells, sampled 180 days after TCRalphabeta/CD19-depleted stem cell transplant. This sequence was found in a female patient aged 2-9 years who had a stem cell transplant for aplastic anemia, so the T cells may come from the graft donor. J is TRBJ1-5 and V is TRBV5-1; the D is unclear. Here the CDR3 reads CASSLGPPGYSNQPQHF. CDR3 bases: TGCGCCAGCAGCTTGGGCCCACCGGGGTATAGCAATCAGCCCCAGCATTTT.